This T cell receptor beta chain was captured in a study of T cell responses to AZD1222 COVID-19 vaccine. Whole-study results and caveats: Regions 160-218 and 743-854 dominated among vaccine-associated CD4 TCRs spanning spike. Baseline seropositivity occurred in only a handful of AZD1222 recipients. Close to half of spike-specific TCRs reportedly recognize unmutated variant regions.

Repertoires were generated with immunoSEQ multiplex PCR, while TCRdb's copy carries only in-frame clones and drops some. The sample lists 92,000 or so clones, 80% to 90% occurring once. Comments on this clone: Its antigen is still unknown.

CDR1 and CDR2 (germline): SGDLS, YYNGEE. The junction had 4 bases not matched to a gene; V was cut back by 4 bases and J by 3 bases. The CDR3 consists of 14 residues. The chain carries TRBV9 and TRBJ2-7; 10 bases are shared with TRBD2. This receptor was identified in an adult in good health. The input for sequencing was peripheral blood, taken on day 0 of AZD1222 vaccination. The CDR3 region has the DNA TGTGCCAGCAGCCCTGAGCGGGGGGGCTACGAGCAGTACTTC. Its protein is CASSPERGGYEQYF.